This entry lists 8 T cell receptor beta chains sequenced from one sample in a study of CD8 T cells in Susac syndrome. Reverse transcription of roughly 0.5 to 1 ug RNA was carried out with random hexamers. MiXCR was run by TCRdb on the immunoSEQ multiplex PCR reads, yielding one entry per CDR3 protein. The table shows approximately 76,000 distinct CDR3 sequences, with about 95% occurring only once. The sample taken for sequencing was CD8+ T cells from PBMCs. These receptors came from a human donor with multiple sclerosis.

The chain links TRBV2 to TRBJ2-3; D unclear. V was clipped by 2 bases and J by 2 bases, with 11 bases between them. The length of the CDR3 is 15 residues. CDR1 SNHLY and CDR2 FYNNEI come from the germline V gene. The CDR3, as DNA: TGTGCCAGCAGTGAAACCCCGGCGACCACAGATACGCAGTATTTT. This gives the protein CASSETPATTDTQYF.

The chain links TRBV4-1 to TRBJ2-7; 9 bases align to TRBD1. With 3 bases clipped from V and 5 bases from J, the junction kept 5 bases outside the gene matches. CDR1 and CDR2 (germline): MGHRA, YSYEKL. This CDR3 is built from 14 residues. CDR3 DNA sequence: TGCGCCAGCAGCCAGGGGGACAGGGTCGACGAGCAGTACTTC. The encoded protein is CASSQGDRVDEQYF.

The chain uses TRBV30 and TRBJ1-5; D is ambiguous. V lost 0 bases, J lost 6 bases, and 12 bases lay in between. CDR3 length: 14 residues. CDR1 and CDR2 (germline): GTSNPN, SVGIG (reference sequence). The CDR3 DNA follows: TGTGCCTGGAGTGTAGCCGATCGGTCTCAGCCCCAGCATTTT. Protein: CAWSVADRSQPQHF. Variable domain in full (rest from reference TRBV30 and TRBJ1-5): SQTIHQWPATLVQPVGSPLSLECTVEGTSNPNLYWYRQAAGRGLQLLFYSVGIGQISSEVPQNLSASRPQDRQFILSSKKLLLSDSGFYLCAWSVADRSQPQHFGDGTRLSIL.

The chain employs TRBV29-1 and TRBJ2-2; a possible D gene is TRBD2 (6 bases). CDR1 and CDR2 from the germline V gene are SQVTM and ANQGSEA. This CDR3 region has 13 residues. V was shortened by 3 bases and J by 4 bases, with 9 bases between the two germline ends. The CDR3 DNA is TGCAGCGTTGATGGGGGGAGCACCGGGGAGCTGTTTTTT. This encodes CSVDGGSTGELFF.

This sequence joins TRBV20-1 and TRBJ2-5; no clear D gene. The CDR3 is made up of 13 amino acids. Looked up from germline, CDR1 is DFQATT and CDR2 is SNEGSKA (reference sequence). Trimming removed 3 bases at V and 7 bases at J, with 15 bases between. CDR3 bases: TGCAGTGCTAGGAGGAGCCGAGAAGGGACCCAGTACTTC. It codes for CSARRSREGTQYF.

As DNA, the CDR3 is TGTGCCAGCAGCTTCCAGCGGGAGATAGGCAATGAGCAGTTCTTC. This encodes CASSFQREIGNEQFF. The chain joins TRBV7-9 to TRBJ2-1, with 8 bases fitting TRBD2. Germline V gene data show CDR1 as SEHNR and CDR2 as FQNEAQ (reference sequence). V was pared by 3 bases and J by 6 bases, with 7 bases of the junction left unmatched. CDR3 length equals 15 residues.

This chain joins TRBV5-1 and TRBJ2-7, with TRBD1 matching over 11 bases. This CDR3 has 13 residues. Germline assignment: CDR1 SGHRS and CDR2 YFSETQ. Trimming removed 3 bases from V and 6 bases from J; junction bases left unmatched: 2. The CDR3 nucleotides read TGCGCCAGCAGCTGGACAGGGGGCTCCGAGCAGTACTTC. It translates to CASSWTGGSEQYF.

Of note for this clonotype: A read error may account for a junction end that differs from germline. The chain combines TRBV3-1 with TRBJ1-2; 8 bases match TRBD1. Germline V lookup: CDR1 LGHDT, CDR2 YNNKEL (reference sequence). The CDR3 is 13 amino acids. The CDR3 reads CASVNKWDRFLHF. CDR3 in DNA: TGTGCCAGCGTTAACAAGTGGGACAGGTTCCTTCACTTC. The whole variable domain, remainder taken from reference TRBV3-1 and TRBJ1-2, is DTAVSQTPKYLVTQMGNDKSIKCEQNLGHDTMYWYKQDSKKFLKIMFSYNNKELIINETVPNRFSPKSPDKAHLNLHINSLELGDSAVYFCASVNKWDRFLHFGSGTRLTVV.